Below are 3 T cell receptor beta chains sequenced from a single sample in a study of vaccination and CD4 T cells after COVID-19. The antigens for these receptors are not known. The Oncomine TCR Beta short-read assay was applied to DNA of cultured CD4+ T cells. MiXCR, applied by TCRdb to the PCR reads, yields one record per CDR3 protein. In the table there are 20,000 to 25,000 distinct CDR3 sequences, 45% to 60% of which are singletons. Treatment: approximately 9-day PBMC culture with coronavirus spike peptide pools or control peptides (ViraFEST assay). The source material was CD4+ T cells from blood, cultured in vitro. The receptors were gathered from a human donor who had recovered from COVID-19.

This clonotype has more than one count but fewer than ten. CDR3 region: CSAPRLQGGEQYF. Here the CDR3 DNA reads TGCAGTGCCCCCAGACTTCAGGGAGGCGAGCAGTACTTC. The chain employs TRBV20-1 and TRBJ2-7; possibly TRBD2 for D (6 bases). Germline V CDR1 and CDR2: DFQATT, SNEGSKA (reference sequence). The V end lost 6 bases, the J end lost 6 bases, and 18 bases lay between the germline ends. This CDR3 has 13 residues.

The CDR3 DNA is TGTGCCAGCTCACCACCACATATGAACACTGAAGCTTTCTTT. Its translation is CASSPPHMNTEAFF. The chain joins TRBV18 to TRBJ1-1; D is ambiguous. Trimming took off 0 bases at V and 0 bases at J, with 5 bases between the two ends. This CDR3 spans 14 amino acids. The V gene's germline CDR1 is KGHSH and CDR2 LQKENI.

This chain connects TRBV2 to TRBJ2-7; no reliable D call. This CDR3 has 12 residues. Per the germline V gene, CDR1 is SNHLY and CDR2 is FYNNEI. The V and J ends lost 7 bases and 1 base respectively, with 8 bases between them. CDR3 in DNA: TGTGCCAGCAAGTGGGATTCCTACGAGCAGTACTTC. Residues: CASKWDSYEQYF.